The 20 T cell receptor beta chains in this list originate from one sample, sequenced in a study of memory CD4+ T cells and cytomegalovirus serostatus. Sequencing was performed with immunoSEQ multiplex PCR; in TCRdb, only in-frame clones are kept and a portion is missing. The table records about 44,000 clones, about 79% of them present only once. Single viable CD3+CD4+CD8-CD45RO+ cells were sorted as the memory CD4+ T cells. Sequencing used memory CD4+ T cells from blood. These TCRs come from an adult in good health and CMV-seronegative.

This clone was recorded once. The gene calls are TRBV10-3 and TRBJ1-2; 8 bases line up with TRBD1. CDR3 length: 14 amino acids. CDR1 is ENHRY, CDR2 SYGVKD, per germline. The ends lost 5 bases at V and 3 bases at J; junction bases unmatched: 5. CDR3 in amino acids: CAISLRTGYYGYTF. The CDR3 nucleotides are TGTGCCATCAGTTTAAGGACAGGGTACTATGGCTACACCTTC.

V gene TRBV30 combines with J gene TRBJ1-1; the D is unclear. The CDR3 is made up of 11 amino acids. V lost 1 base, J lost 4 bases, and 4 bases lay in between. Germline CDR1 and CDR2: GTSNPN and SVGIG (reference sequence). The CDR3 here is CAWSGSTEAFF. CDR3 nucleotides: TGTGCCTGGAGTGGATCCACTGAAGCTTTCTTT. Drawing the rest from reference TRBV30 and TRBJ1-1, the complete variable domain is SQTIHQWPATLVQPVGSPLSLECTVEGTSNPNLYWYRQAAGRGLQLLFYSVGIGQISSEVPQNLSASRPQDRQFILSSKKLLLSDSGFYLCAWSGSTEAFFGQGTRLTVV.

This chain links TRBV11-2 with TRBJ2-5; D is perhaps TRBD1 or TRBD2 (6 bases each). Trimming removed 3 bases from V and 5 bases from J, with 13 bases in between. The germline CDR1 and CDR2 sequences are SGHAT and FQNNGV. The CDR3 runs 14 residues. The CDR3 protein is CASSFRGGRETQYF. The CDR3 DNA reads TGTGCCAGCAGCTTCCGAGGGGGGCGCGAGACCCAGTACTTC. Filled out from reference TRBV11-2 and TRBJ2-5, the complete variable domain reads EAGVAQSPRYKIIEKRQSVAFWCNPISGHATLYWYQQILGQGPKLLIQFQNNGVVDDSQLPKDRFSAERLKGVDSTLKIQPAKLEDSAVYLCASSFRGGRETQYFGPGTRLLVL.

The chain links TRBV29-1 to TRBJ1-2; the match to TRBD1 covers 8 bases. After removal of 6 bases from V and 4 bases from J, the junction contained 7 bases not matched to a gene. Germline V gives CDR1 SQVTM, CDR2 ANQGSEA. The CDR3 contains 13 residues. The CDR3 protein is CSVRQGQGYGYTF. CDR3 DNA: TGCAGCGTACGACAGGGGCAGGGCTATGGCTACACCTTC. The full variable domain, with the rest looked up from reference TRBV29-1 and TRBJ1-2, is SAVISQKPSRDICQRGTSLTIQCQVDSQVTMMFWYRQQPGQSLTLIATANQGSEATYESGFVIDKFPISRPNLTFSTLTVSNMSPEDSSIYLCSVRQGQGYGYTFGSGTRLTVV.

V and J are TRBV11-3 and TRBJ1-1; 12 nucleotides agree with TRBD1. The V and J ends lost 3 bases and 4 bases, in that order; junction bases with no gene match: 0. CDR1 and CDR2 from the germline V gene are SGHNT and YENEEA. The CDR3 has 14 residues. CDR3 residues: CASSLGQGATEAFF. CDR3 nucleotide sequence: TGTGCCAGCAGCTTGGGACAGGGGGCCACTGAAGCTTTCTTT.

The chain recombines TRBV2 with TRBJ2-7; weak D call: TRBD2 (5 bases). V was pared by 3 bases and J by 9 bases, with 15 bases between. CDR3 length: 13 amino acids. Germline CDR1 is SNHLY and CDR2 is FYNNEI. CDR3 sequence: CASSEEARSGQYF. The CDR3 nucleotides are TGTGCCAGCAGTGAGGAGGCTCGCTCTGGGCAGTACTTC. Based on the CDR3 plus reference TRBV2 and TRBJ2-7, the full variable domain is EPEVTQTPSHQVTQMGQEVILRCVPISNHLYFYWYRQILGQKVEFLVSFYNNEISEKSEIFDDQFSVERPDGSNFTLKIRSTKLEDSAMYFCASSEEARSGQYFGPGTRLTVT.

The sample holds one count of this clone. The CDR3 nucleotides read TGTGCCAGCAGCGAGGGACGGGGCGTCGAGCAGTACTTC. Its protein product is CASSEGRGVEQYF. The genes are TRBV6-1 and TRBJ2-7, with D perhaps given as TRBD1 or TRBD2 (5 bases each). This CDR3 is 13 amino acids long. V gave up 6 bases and J gave up 6 bases, with 15 bases separating them. Germline V lookup: CDR1 MNHNS, CDR2 SASEGT.

A few counts support this clone. The rearrangement uses TRBV29-1 and TRBJ1-2; tentatively, D is TRBD1 (5 bases). Germline CDR1 and CDR2: SQVTM and ANQGSEA. This CDR3 comprises 11 residues. The V gene lost 5 bases and the J gene lost 8 bases, with 12 bases spanning the gap. The CDR3 sequence: CSVRGGEGYTF. The CDR3 coding sequence is TGCAGCGTTAGGGGAGGGGAGGGCTACACCTTC. Full variable domain (rest looked up from reference TRBV29-1 and TRBJ1-2): SAVISQKPSRDICQRGTSLTIQCQVDSQVTMMFWYRQQPGQSLTLIATANQGSEATYESGFVIDKFPISRPNLTFSTLTVSNMSPEDSSIYLCSVRGGEGYTFGSGTRLTVV.

V is TRBV5-6 and J is TRBJ2-4; 7 bases match TRBD2. The trim removed 0 bases at V and 6 bases at J, leaving 6 bases unmatched. Germline V CDR1 and CDR2: SGHDT, YYEEEE. The CDR3 has 15 amino acids. The CDR3 DNA is TGTGCCAGCAGCTTGGGTCTGGGGGGGGGAAACATTCAGTACTTC. Its protein product is CASSLGLGGGNIQYF.

This chain uses TRBV7-2 with TRBJ2-1; D not certain. The V and J ends lost 4 bases and 9 bases respectively, with 10 bases between them. Germline V CDR1 and CDR2: SGHTA, FQGNSA. There are 12 residues in the CDR3. CDR3 nucleotides: TGTGCCAGCAGCTCTCTGTTCGGTGAGCAGTTCTTC. The encoded protein is CASSSLFGEQFF.

This clone was seen a handful of times. This chain joins TRBV30 and TRBJ1-1; D is undetermined. V was shortened by 4 bases and J by 0 bases, with 9 bases between the two germline ends. The CDR3 length is 13 residues. Germline values: CDR1 GTSNPN, CDR2 SVGIG (reference sequence). CDR3 DNA: TGTGCCTGGATGCGGGGATTGAACACTGAAGCTTTCTTT. This gives the protein CAWMRGLNTEAFF. The variable domain in full, completed from reference TRBV30 and TRBJ1-1, reads SQTIHQWPATLVQPVGSPLSLECTVEGTSNPNLYWYRQAAGRGLQLLFYSVGIGQISSEVPQNLSASRPQDRQFILSSKKLLLSDSGFYLCAWMRGLNTEAFFGQGTRLTVV.

The chain uses TRBV11-3 and TRBJ1-2; TRBD1 matches 12 bases. The CDR3 sequence is 16 residues long. V lost 1 base and J lost 3; bases outside the gene matches: 3. CDR1 is SGHNT, CDR2 YENEEA, per germline. The CDR3 DNA follows: TGTGCCAGCAGCTTAGGGGGGACAGGGGGCGACTATGGCTACACCTTC. This sequence encodes CASSLGGTGGDYGYTF.

V is TRBV27 and J is TRBJ1-6; 8 bases line up with TRBD1. The CDR3 is 14 residues long. With 4 bases clipped from V and 6 bases from J, the junction kept 2 bases outside the gene matches. Germline V CDR1 and CDR2: MNHEY, SMNVEV (reference sequence). The CDR3 sequence is CASSWDRTNSPLHF. The CDR3 region has the DNA TGTGCCAGCAGTTGGGACAGGACTAATTCACCCCTCCACTTT.

This chain connects TRBV10-3 to TRBJ2-5, with 10 positions matching TRBD2. CDR3 size: 18 residues. Germline V gene lookup returns CDR1 ENHRY and CDR2 SYGVKD. V shed 2 bases and J 6 bases; nucleotides not matched to a gene: 15. CDR3 coding DNA: TGTGCCATCAGTGAGCCCGCCGGAGTGGAAGCGGGAGGGAAGACCCAGTACTTC. It encodes CAISEPAGVEAGGKTQYF.

The V call is TRBV7-6, the J call TRBJ2-1, with 9 bases identical to TRBD2. CDR1 is SGHVS and CDR2 is FNYEAQ in the germline V gene. The CDR3 consists of 15 residues. V shed 5 bases and J 8 bases; nucleotides not matched to a gene: 10. CDR3 residues: CASSPPASGTDEQFF. CDR3 in DNA: TGTGCCAGCAGCCCCCCCGCTAGCGGGACCGATGAGCAGTTCTTC.

The V and J genes are TRBV6-6 and TRBJ1-2; the D is unclear. The V end lost 0 bases, the J end lost 4 bases, and 12 bases lay between the germline ends. Germline V gene sequence: CDR1 MNHNY, CDR2 SVGAGI (reference sequence). The CDR3 covers 15 residues. The CDR3 sequence: CASSYSQNVVYGYTF. CDR3 bases: TGTGCCAGCAGTTACTCCCAAAACGTAGTCTATGGCTACACCTTC.

This clone has just a few counts. The chain carries TRBV4-2 and TRBJ1-1, with TRBD1 as a possible D gene (6 bases). Germline lookup yields CDR1 LGHNA and CDR2 YNFKEQ. This CDR3 contains 16 residues. Trimming took off 0 bases at V and 1 base at J, with 12 bases between the two ends. The DNA of the CDR3 is TGTGCCAGCAGCCAAGAATCTGCAGGGGAGAACACTGAAGCTTTCTTT. It is translated as CASSQESAGENTEAFF.

This chain uses TRBV4-2 with TRBJ2-5, with D possibly matching TRBD1 (5 bases). Looked up from germline, CDR1 is LGHNA and CDR2 is YNFKEQ. CDR3 size: 13 residues. V lost 8 bases and J 1 base, leaving 11 bases between the germline ends. The CDR3 protein is CASRRQSQETQYF. The CDR3 coding sequence is TGTGCCAGCCGACGACAGTCCCAAGAGACCCAGTACTTC.

The chain recombines TRBV27 with TRBJ2-7; D is possibly TRBD2 (6 bases). Germline values: CDR1 MNHEY, CDR2 SMNVEV (reference sequence). V lost 0 bases, J lost 5 bases, and 20 bases lay in between. CDR3 length: 17 residues. CDR3 amino acids: CASSLSPFGSKIHEQYF. The CDR3 nucleotides are TGTGCCAGCAGTTTATCCCCTTTCGGGAGTAAGATTCACGAGCAGTACTTC.

This clone appeared a few times. The chain links TRBV4-2 to TRBJ2-1; 12 nucleotides line up with TRBD2. Germline CDR1 reads LGHNA; CDR2 reads YNFKEQ. The length of the CDR3 is 17 residues. The trim removed 0 bases at V and 6 bases at J, leaving 6 bases unmatched. The CDR3 here is CASSQEASGRGINEQFF. The CDR3 nucleotides read TGTGCCAGCAGCCAAGAGGCTAGCGGGAGGGGAATCAATGAGCAGTTCTTC.